Sequencing of this TCR beta chain was carried out in a study of Graves' ophthalmopathy and Graves' hyperthyroidism. As for the study in general: Peripheral blood was obtained at first diagnosis, ahead of any treatment. Study observations and caveats: Ophthalmopathy progression was predicted with approximately 64% sensitivity and around 78% specificity. The authors also found most expanded thyroid clonotypes above 0.001 frequency in blood.

V lost 8 bases, J lost 4 bases, and 6 bases stayed unmatched. The CDR3 spans 12 residues. Germline-derived CDR1 and CDR2 are SQVTM and ANQGSEA. With regard to this clonotype: What it binds is not known.

Beta-chain TCR CDR3 regions were amplified from RNA transcripts. RT-PCR with HTBI primers came first, then second-round multiplex PCR. TCRdb reprocessed the multiplex PCR reads with MiXCR, giving one entry per CDR3 protein. The sample contains hundreds of thousands of distinct CDR3 sequences, 35% to 50% of which appear only once. The PBMC fraction was derived from about 9.5 ml of fresh peripheral blood. The chain has TRBV29-1 and TRBJ2-7; 9 bases match TRBD1. This sequence originates from an adult man with Graves' ophthalmopathy. The source material was peripheral blood. CDR3 bases: TGCAGCCAACCGGGACAGGGTTACGAGCAGTACTTC. It specifies CSQPGQGYEQYF.